This T cell receptor beta chain was recorded in a study of neurological immune-mediated disorders (dated by TCRdb to 2018 to 2020). The study in broad terms: Among the roughly 34 multiple sclerosis patients, relapsing-remitting MS was present in roughly 30 and secondary progressive MS was present in 3. The study compared peripheral blood TCR-beta repertoires of HTLV-I-associated myelopathy (HAM/TSP) patients, multiple sclerosis patients and healthy controls using UMI-based sequencing. Alongside PBMC samples, the set of more than 80 TCR-beta libraries contained longitudinal samples, technical triplicates, and paired CD4+ and CD8+ T-cell subsets that had been sorted. The cohort comprised 60 to 75 subjects: approximately 15 HAM/TSP patients, 35 or so multiple sclerosis patients and approximately 20 healthy controls.

Trimming removed 0 bases from V and 9 bases from J, leaving 6 bases between the germline ends. Via the germline V gene, CDR1 is SGHAT and CDR2 FQNNGV. Inclusive of the bounding cysteine and phenylalanine, the CDR3 is 12 residues long. Of all the DNA, just the CDR3 is kept, 36 bases in frame from base 1. Study-level results and caveats: The MS cluster was not associated with any clinical or MRI features, and the authors stated that larger cohorts are needed. In a phylogenetic analysis, the repertoires of 18 out of 34 MS patients fell into a single cluster of related CDR3 sequences, pointing to a possible signature at the repertoire level. Expanded clones from different subjects shared no identical CDR3 amino acid sequences, which suggests that TCR-beta repertoires were private in all groups. TCR clonal expansion was greatest in HAM/TSP patients and smallest in MS patients, who ranked below even healthy controls.

cDNA was synthesized by template-switch 5'RACE using a primer carrying a 10-nucleotide random unique molecular identifier by which each TCR transcript was tagged. Each sequencing run produced over 180 million TCR-beta sequences covering 15-18 subjects. The RNeasy kit was used to extract total RNA. The KAPA Real-time Library Amplification kit was used to amplify TCR-beta VDJ regions with primers targeting the TCR constant region and the 5'RACE anchor. A first PCR added sample indexes and Illumina adaptors, and a second PCR then raised library yield. After purification with Ampure beads, the TCR product of roughly 650 bp was size-selected on a 2% E-gel SizeSelection system. Before pooling, libraries had their quality checked on a Bioanalyzer, their concentration measured with Qubit, and their quantity determined with the Kapa Library Quantification kit. An Illumina HiSeq 2500 sequenced the libraries paired-end 2 x 150 bp. To increase sequence diversity, roughly 24-32% phiX was spiked into each library pool. The paper's processing steps were these. Quality-filtered reads were processed with the UMI-based MiGEC pipeline, which removed over 75% of raw TCR sequences during error correction. IMGT germline references were used for alignment of VDJ genes, and clonotypes were defined by a unique CDR3 amino acid sequence together with V-J genes. Clonal expansion, Shannon diversity, and CDR3 relatedness (CalcPairwiseDistances, ClusterSamples) were evaluated with VDJtools, and phylogenetic trees were built with CLCbio workbench. Expanded clones were defined as having at least 8 unique UMIs, based on coefficient-of-variation modelling across technical triplicates. Through fastp at Q25 and MiXCR, TCRdb rebuilt clones from the public reads, retaining in-frame beta chains. One record per CDR3 amino acid sequence lists the most common genes and DNA. TCRdb, rather than the study authors, made the V and J calls. The table for this sample lists 70,000 or so distinct CDR3 sequences; 5.2% of them were counted only once. The ten largest clones add up to around 2.8% of the sample.

This clonotype was found many times. This clone's antigen is unknown. The sample holds no much larger clone one base away, and base qualities are not on file. Unsorted PBMC libraries were generated from 2 million PBMCs stored in RNAlater at -80 °C until RNA extraction. The multiple sclerosis patients were enrolled in a US clinical protocol that evaluated disease progression with magnetic resonance imaging. PBMCs were separated from peripheral blood using Ficoll-Hypaque density gradient centrifugation and then cryopreserved in liquid nitrogen. The origin of this receptor is a woman aged 25-40 years with multiple sclerosis. Source material: PBMCs. The V gene is TRBV11-2 and the J gene is TRBJ2-1, with the D gene uncertain. The sequenced DNA is TGTGCCAGCAGCTTAGAGGCTGCTGAGCAGTTCTTC. The resulting protein is CASSLEAAEQFF.